The entry below describes one T cell receptor beta chain. Its antigen target is currently unknown. Base-call qualities are not available, and no considerably larger clone is one nucleotide away. This sample was taken from a study of T cells in Graves' hyperthyroidism and ophthalmopathy (dated by TCRdb to between 2019 and 2020). In the study overall: Peripheral blood was collected at initial diagnosis, before any treatment. Prospective prediction of ophthalmopathy was tested in an independent validation cohort consisting of some 18 hyperthyroidism patients and approximately 16 patients who later progressed to ophthalmopathy. To identify TCR V-J signatures that set the groups apart, the researchers used a discovery cohort of roughly 100 patients, made up of some 41 with Graves' ophthalmopathy and approximately 57 with stable Graves' hyperthyroidism. The 80 to 100 discovery patients were randomly divided into training and test sets at a 7:3 ratio. Following sampling, methimazole starting at 30 mg daily was given to hyperthyroidism patients, and high-dose intravenous methylprednisolone was given to ophthalmopathy patients. The paper describes TCR Vbeta CDR3 sequencing of some 130 peripheral blood samples, made up of roughly 40 ophthalmopathy patients, roughly 72 hyperthyroidism patients and 17 progressor patients. Thyroid tissue and blood T-cell repertoires from about six Graves' hyperthyroidism patients were also compared in the study.

Ophthalmopathy patients had moderately to severely active disease, with a Clinical Activity Score of 3 or more, a NOSPECS grade of 4 or more, and a disease duration of less than 3 months. The study excluded patients with uncontrolled infections, other autoimmune diseases, pregnancy or lactation. Clinical symptoms, serum thyroxine and TRAb, thyroid ultrasound, and orbital computed tomography formed the basis for the diagnoses. Ficoll-Paque density gradient centrifugation was used to isolate PBMCs from 10 ml of fresh peripheral blood. Total RNA was extracted using Trizol reagent, and RNA quality was assessed on an Agilent 2100 Bioanalyzer. Amplification of TCR beta CDR3 regions was carried out from RNA transcripts. A first-round RT-PCR of the TCR CDR3 used the HTBI primer set with the Qiagen OneStep RT-PCR kit. Libraries were constructed in a second round of multiplex PCR, after which size selection and purification were carried out. The libraries were sequenced on an Illumina HiSeq2000 using paired-end 100 bp reads. The paper's data handling went like this. SOAPnuke was used to process the raw data, throwing out any read that contained adapters or uncalled bases, had a mean Phred below 15, or lacked an exact constant-primer or identifier match. High-quality paired reads were merged with COPE v1.2.5, and unique nucleotide sequences were defined as clonotypes. MiTCR v1.1 was used to align the clonotypes against IMGT TRBV, TRBD and TRBJ reference segments. Only V-J combinations with frequency above 0.0001, covering 99.2% of repertoires, were analysed. A TCS score was defined as the ratio between F50 (clonal expansion) and ExV (chaos), using BLOSUM62-based TCRdist between CDR3 peptides within each V-J. Welch's t-statistics and random forest reduced fewer than 550 V-J features to roughly 13, which were used in a naive Bayes classifier (R e1071). TCRdb redid the processing of the public reads, applying fastp at Q25 and MiXCR, and retained in-frame beta chains. CDR3 protein sequences are deduplicated, and each keeps its most common genes and DNA. What appears here as the V and J calls and clone size reflects TCRdb's work, not the paper's. In this sample the table shows about half a million distinct CDR3 sequences, 22% of which occur a single time. The top ten clones comprise less than 65% of the sample.

V is shortened by 3 bases, J by 3 bases, and the region joining them spans 10 bases. Including cysteine and phenylalanine, the CDR3 has 13 amino acids. Kept here is only the CDR3 DNA, which spans 39 bases and is read in frame from base 1. The germline V gene yields SQVTM for CDR1 and ANQGSEA for CDR2. Summary of the overall study and its limitations: Most expanded thyroid clonotypes (frequency above 0.001) were also detected in blood, a finding suggesting that blood repertoires may reflect thyroid immune responses. Ophthalmopathy was separated from stable hyperthyroidism by a 13 V-J signature model, with over 85% sensitivity and about 81% specificity obtained in cross-validation and 80%/75% obtained in testing. No statistical method was used to set the sample size in advance, and investigators knew the group allocation. In validation, the model predicted progression to ophthalmopathy with over 65% sensitivity and 72% to 85% specificity, a median of approximately 6.5 months before onset.

The sequence links TRBV29-1 to TRBJ2-3; possibly the D gene is TRBD2, per 6 matching bases. The TCR comes from a woman in her 70s with Graves' ophthalmopathy. Sequenced material: blood. The CDR3 protein sequence reads: CSVDRGSTDTQYF. The bases are TGCAGCGTTGACCGGGGGAGTACAGATACGCAGTATTTT.